The 28 T cell receptor beta chains listed next were all sequenced from one sample in a study of blood T cell repertoires in COVID-19. TCRdb's copy holds only in-frame clones and misses some; the assay was immunoSEQ multiplex PCR. The sample contains 250,000 to 300,000 clones, approximately 93% of which appear only once. The sequenced sample consisted of peripheral blood. The source is a woman aged 25-40 years with COVID-19, enrolled during active disease.

This chain connects TRBV18 to TRBJ2-2; 8 bases match TRBD2. V shed 2 bases and J 4 bases; nucleotides not matched to a gene: 3. Germline V gene data show CDR1 as KGHSH and CDR2 as LQKENI. The CDR3 spans 15 residues. This CDR3 is CASSPSGSGTGELFF. In DNA form, the CDR3 reads TGTGCCAGCTCACCAAGCGGGAGTGGCACCGGGGAGCTGTTTTTT.

The rearrangement links TRBV14 to TRBJ2-3, with D perhaps TRBD1 (7 bases). The germline V gene has CDR1 SGHDN and CDR2 FVKESK. This CDR3 comprises 15 residues. V lost 4 bases to trimming and J lost 5 bases, with 16 bases between them. The CDR3 DNA follows: TGTGCCAGCAGCCTCAGGGGGGCGCGTAGAGATACGCAGTATTTT. Its protein product is CASSLRGARRDTQYF.

This clone has only one observation. The chain couples TRBV3-1 (or the pseudogene TRBV3-2) to TRBJ2-2; the match to TRBD1 covers 12 bases. The CDR3 totals 15 residues. Germline assignment: CDR1 LGHDT and CDR2 YNNKEL (reference sequence). The V gene end was trimmed by 4 bases and the J gene end by 7 bases; junction bases not matched to a gene: 4. The CDR3 loop is CASSRGTGGSGELFF. In nucleotides, the CDR3 is TGTGCCAGCAGCCGGGGGACAGGGGGCAGCGGGGAGCTGTTTTTT.

CDR3 region: CASGLQGAGDTQYF. DNA of the CDR3: TGTGCTAGTGGTTTGCAGGGGGCGGGAGATACGCAGTATTTT. The chain carries TRBV12-5 and TRBJ2-3, with 8 bases fitting TRBD1. The CDR3 has 14 amino acids. The germline CDR1 and CDR2 sequences are LGHNT and FRNRAP. V gave up 2 bases and J gave up 5 bases; unmatched junction bases: 3.

V gene TRBV11-2 combines with J gene TRBJ2-1, with 8 bases that match TRBD2. V lost 5 bases and J lost 16; bases outside the gene matches: 7. Germline CDR1 reads SGHAT; CDR2 reads FQNNGV. The CDR3 has 11 amino acids. The CDR3 sequence: CASSPGTRSFF. The CDR3, as DNA: TGTGCCAGCAGCCCCGGGACTAGAAGTTTCTTC.

The chain carries TRBV9 and TRBJ2-7; TRBD1 agrees at 10 bases. Trimming at V came to 3 bases and at J to 4 bases, leaving 10 bases not matched to a gene. The germline CDR1 and CDR2 sequences are SGDLS and YYNGEE. The CDR3 is 16 residues long. The CDR3 spells CASSAGGGQGLYEQYF. In nucleotides, the CDR3 is TGTGCCAGCAGCGCCGGAGGGGGACAGGGGCTGTACGAGCAGTACTTC.

The chain combines TRBV6-4 with TRBJ2-1; 9 bases are a match to TRBD1. CDR1 and CDR2 (germline): MRHNA, SNTAGT. The CDR3 loop spans 15 amino acids. Unmatched junction bases numbered 11, after V lost 5 bases and J lost 9 bases. CDR3 amino acids: CASSTTQGAHSEQFF. The CDR3 DNA sequence: TGTGCCAGCAGTACAACACAGGGGGCGCATTCTGAGCAGTTCTTC.

This clone was seen repeatedly, ten times or more. The genes are TRBV3-1 (or the pseudogene TRBV3-2) and TRBJ1-1, with D possibly being TRBD1 (6 bases). The V end lost 3 bases, the J end lost 9 bases, and 11 bases lay between the germline ends. The CDR3 runs to 12 residues. CDR1 is LGHDT and CDR2 is YNNKEL in the germline V gene (reference sequence). As DNA, the CDR3 is TGTGCCAGCAGCCAGGATACAGGGAAAGCTTTCTTT. Amino acid sequence: CASSQDTGKAFF.

The chain couples TRBV5-1 to TRBJ2-1; TRBD2 aligns across 10 bases. V dropped 0 bases and J dropped 7; count of bases not matched to a gene: 4. Germline V gene data show CDR1 as SGHRS and CDR2 as YFSETQ. This CDR3 region has 15 residues. The CDR3 DNA reads as TGCGCCAGCAGCTTGGAGACTAGCGGGCTAAATGAGCAGTTCTTC. Translating it yields CASSLETSGLNEQFF. The variable domain in full, completed from reference TRBV5-1 and TRBJ2-1, reads KAGVTQTPRYLIKTRGQQVTLSCSPISGHRSVSWYQQTPGQGLQFLFEYFSETQRNKGNFPGRFSGRQFSNSRSEMNVSTLELGDSALYLCASSLETSGLNEQFFGPGTRLTVL.

V usage is TRBV5-1 and J usage is TRBJ2-3, with D possibly matching TRBD1 (5 bases). The CDR3 sequence is 16 residues long. Germline V CDR1 and CDR2: SGHRS, YFSETQ. V was clipped by 1 base and J by 2 bases, with 14 bases between them. As DNA, the CDR3 is TGCGCCAGCAGCTTGTTGCAGGGAATGAACACAGATACGCAGTATTTT. Translating it yields CASSLLQGMNTDTQYF. Full variable domain (missing parts from reference TRBV5-1 and TRBJ2-3): KAGVTQTPRYLIKTRGQQVTLSCSPISGHRSVSWYQQTPGQGLQFLFEYFSETQRNKGNFPGRFSGRQFSNSRSEMNVSTLELGDSALYLCASSLLQGMNTDTQYFGPGTRLTVL.

The rearrangement links TRBV28 to TRBJ2-1; TRBD2 matches at 10 bases. J gave up 0 bases and V 1 base, and 3 bases lay outside the gene matches. The CDR3 runs to 17 residues. Germline V gene sequence: CDR1 MDHEN, CDR2 SYDVKM. The CDR3 DNA sequence: TGTGCCAGCAGTTTATCCGGACTAGCGGCCTCCTACAATGAGCAGTTCTTC. Protein: CASSLSGLAASYNEQFF.

The chain recombines TRBV19 with TRBJ1-1; 8 nucleotides agree with TRBD1. The germline V gene encodes CDR1 LNHDA and CDR2 SQIVND (reference sequence). CDR3 length: 14 amino acids. With 3 bases clipped from V and 6 bases from J, the junction kept 6 bases outside the gene matches. The CDR3 sequence: CASSMEQGVPEAFF. The DNA for the CDR3 is TGTGCCAGTAGTATGGAACAGGGGGTCCCTGAAGCTTTCTTT.

The chain is built from TRBV12-3 or TRBV12-4 and TRBJ1-6; no reliable D call. The CDR3 is 12 amino acids. V lost 2 bases and J 7 bases, leaving 3 bases between the germline ends. In DNA form, the CDR3 reads TGTGCCAGCAGTTTAAGCAATTCACCCCTCCACTTT. It translates to CASSLSNSPLHF.

The chain employs TRBV10-3 and TRBJ1-4; tentatively, D is TRBD1 (5 bases). V lost 2 bases, J lost 8 bases, and 6 bases lay in between. The CDR3 has 12 residues. Germline assignment: CDR1 ENHRY and CDR2 SYGVKD. The CDR3, as DNA: TGTGCCATCAGTGAGGACAGCGAAAAACTGTTTTTT. Amino acids: CAISEDSEKLFF.

The rearrangement links TRBV29-1 to TRBJ1-1; TRBD1 might be the D (5 bases). CDR3 length: 15 amino acids. CDR1 and CDR2 (germline): SQVTM, ANQGSEA. The V end lost 3 bases, the J end lost 1 base, and 15 bases lay between the germline ends. DNA for the CDR3: TGCAGCGTTGAGACAGCACTAAACCCGAACACTGAAGCTTTCTTT. Protein: CSVETALNPNTEAFF.

In this sample, this clone turned up a few times. The identical CDR3 is also encoded by other nucleotide sequences in the sample. CDR3 residues: CASSVNPGGSPYEQYF. CDR3 in DNA: TGTGCCAGCAGCGTAAACCCGGGAGGGTCCCCCTACGAGCAGTACTTC. The chain is built from TRBV9 and TRBJ2-7, with 8 positions matching TRBD2. The CDR3 spans 16 residues. Germline CDR1 is SGDLS and CDR2 is YYNGEE. V shed 1 base, J shed 2 bases, and the junction held 8 bases outside the gene matches. Using reference TRBV9 and TRBJ2-7 for the parts outside the CDR3, the full variable domain is DSGVTQTPKHLITATGQRVTLRCSPRSGDLSVYWYQQSLDQGLQFLIQYYNGEERAKGNILERFSAQQFPDLHSELNLSSLELGDSALYFCASSVNPGGSPYEQYFGPGTRLTVT.

The chain has TRBV6-2 or TRBV6-3 and TRBJ2-5, with a possible D match to TRBD2 (5 bases). The CDR3 length is 17 residues. Trimming shortened V by 0 bases and J by 5 bases, and 19 bases separated the two germline ends. The V gene's germline CDR1 is MNHEY and CDR2 SVGEGT. The CDR3 protein is CASSYSVRGRTRETQYF. In DNA form, the CDR3 reads TGTGCCAGCAGTTACTCGGTTCGAGGGAGAACCCGGGAGACCCAGTACTTC.

The chain uses TRBV7-3 and TRBJ1-2; D unclear. The CDR3 contains 13 residues. Trimming cost V 5 bases and J 2 bases, with 9 bases left between them. In germline, CDR1 is SGHTA, CDR2 FQGTGA. CDR3 in amino acids: CASSPDTNYGYTF. DNA of the CDR3: TGTGCCAGCAGCCCTGACACAAACTATGGCTACACCTTC.

For the CDR3, the DNA is TGTGCCAGCAGTTCCCCGAGACAGGGGATAGCCGGGGAGCTGTTTTTT. Protein sequence: CASSSPRQGIAGELFF. This chain connects TRBV6-5 to TRBJ2-2, with TRBD1 matching 8 bases. Germline loops: CDR1 MNHEY, CDR2 SVGAGI. The junction had 10 bases not matched to a gene; V was cut back by 4 bases and J by 6 bases. This CDR3 is 16 amino acids long.

The chain combines TRBV19 with TRBJ1-1; TRBD1 might be the D (5 bases). This CDR3 region has 17 residues. V gave up 5 bases and J gave up 4 bases, with 23 bases separating them. The V gene's germline CDR1 is LNHDA and CDR2 SQIVND (reference sequence). CDR3 nucleotides: TGTGCCAGTAGTCCTTCCCGGATTGGGTGGGGCTTCACTGAAGCTTTCTTT. Amino acids: CASSPSRIGWGFTEAFF.

This chain joins TRBV10-3 and TRBJ1-4; TRBD1 matches 7 bases. Trimming removed 2 bases from V and 3 bases from J; junction bases left unmatched: 3. The CDR3 loop spans 15 amino acids. Germline V gene data show CDR1 as ENHRY and CDR2 as SYGVKD. In nucleotides, the CDR3 is TGTGCCATCAGTGAGCATCAGGGGGCTAATGAAAAACTGTTTTTT. Translation gives CAISEHQGANEKLFF.

The V call is TRBV10-3, the J call TRBJ2-1; 7 nucleotides line up with TRBD2. V was pared by 7 bases and J by 6 bases, with 9 bases of the junction left unmatched. This CDR3 is 14 amino acids long. CDR1 ENHRY and CDR2 SYGVKD come from the germline V gene. The CDR3 coding sequence is TGTGCCATCAATGGCGGGAGCGGAGTCAATGAGCAGTTCTTC. This translates into CAINGGSGVNEQFF.

The chain couples TRBV18 to TRBJ2-1; D unclear. The length of the CDR3 is 14 residues. Trimming cost V 3 bases and J 8 bases, with 14 bases left between them. Germline V gene sequence: CDR1 KGHSH, CDR2 LQKENI. The chain's CDR3 is CASSPELAWDEQFF. CDR3 nucleotides: TGTGCCAGCTCACCGGAGTTGGCTTGGGATGAGCAGTTCTTC. Supplemented by reference TRBV18 and TRBJ2-1, the full variable domain reads NAGVMQNPRHLVRRRGQEARLRCSPMKGHSHVYWYRQLPEEGLKFMVYLQKENIIDESGMPKERFSAEFPKEGPSILRIQQVVRGDSAAYFCASSPELAWDEQFFGPGTRLTVL.

The V and J genes are TRBV18 and TRBJ1-2; 10 nucleotides match TRBD1. There are 15 residues in the CDR3. V gave up 6 bases and J gave up 4 bases; unmatched junction bases: 8. CDR1 is KGHSH, CDR2 LQKENI, per germline. CDR3 in amino acids: CASSRTGQGPYGYTF. The DNA for the CDR3 is TGTGCCAGCTCGCGAACGGGACAGGGGCCCTATGGCTACACCTTC.

The rearrangement uses TRBV5-1 and TRBJ2-7; 7 nucleotides match TRBD1. Looked up from germline, CDR1 is SGHRS and CDR2 is YFSETQ. J gave up 0 bases and V 4 bases, and 10 bases lay outside the gene matches. The CDR3 has 16 amino acids. CDR3 loop: CASSIVPGQSSYEQYF. DNA for the CDR3: TGCGCCAGCAGCATTGTCCCGGGACAGAGCTCCTACGAGCAGTACTTC. Drawing the rest from reference TRBV5-1 and TRBJ2-7, the complete variable domain is KAGVTQTPRYLIKTRGQQVTLSCSPISGHRSVSWYQQTPGQGLQFLFEYFSETQRNKGNFPGRFSGRQFSNSRSEMNVSTLELGDSALYLCASSIVPGQSSYEQYFGPGTRLTVT.

The chain joins TRBV4-1 to TRBJ1-1; 11 positions match TRBD1. V was clipped by 0 bases and J by 3 bases; unmatched bases: 3. This CDR3 has 16 residues. CDR1 is MGHRA, CDR2 YSYEKL, per germline. CDR3 nucleotides: TGCGCCAGCAGCCAAGAGGGGACAGGGGGGTACACTGAAGCTTTCTTT. The encoded protein is CASSQEGTGGYTEAFF.

The chain employs TRBV27 and TRBJ1-2, with D hard to call. Deletions cut 4 bases from V and 8 bases from J, with 14 bases between. Germline-derived CDR1 and CDR2 are MNHEY and SMNVEV (reference sequence). The CDR3 is 13 residues long. The CDR3 loop is CASSSIQNLGYTF. CDR3 sequence (DNA): TGTGCCAGCAGTTCGATACAGAACTTGGGCTACACCTTC.

The chain is built from TRBV6-4 and TRBJ1-2, with 9 bases fitting TRBD1. Trimming removed 5 bases from V and 2 bases from J; junction bases left unmatched: 3. This CDR3 spans 14 amino acids. Germline V CDR1 and CDR2: MRHNA, SNTAGT. In DNA, the CDR3 is TGTGCCAGCAGTAGCGACAGGGGGAACTATGGCTACACCTTC. Residues: CASSSDRGNYGYTF.